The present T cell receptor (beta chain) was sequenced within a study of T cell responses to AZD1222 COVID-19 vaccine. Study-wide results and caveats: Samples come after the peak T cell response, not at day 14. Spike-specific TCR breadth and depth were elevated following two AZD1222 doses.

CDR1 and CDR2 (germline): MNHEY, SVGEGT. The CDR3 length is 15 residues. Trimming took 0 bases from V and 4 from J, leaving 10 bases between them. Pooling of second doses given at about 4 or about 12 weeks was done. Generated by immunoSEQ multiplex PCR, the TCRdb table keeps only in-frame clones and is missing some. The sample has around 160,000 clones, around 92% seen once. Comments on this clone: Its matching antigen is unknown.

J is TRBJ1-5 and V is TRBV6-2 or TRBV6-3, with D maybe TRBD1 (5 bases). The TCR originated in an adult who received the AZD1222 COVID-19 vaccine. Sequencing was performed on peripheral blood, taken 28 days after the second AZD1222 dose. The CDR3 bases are TGTGCCAGCAGTTACTCGCGACAGCTAAATCAGCCCCAGCATTTT. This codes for CASSYSRQLNQPQHF.